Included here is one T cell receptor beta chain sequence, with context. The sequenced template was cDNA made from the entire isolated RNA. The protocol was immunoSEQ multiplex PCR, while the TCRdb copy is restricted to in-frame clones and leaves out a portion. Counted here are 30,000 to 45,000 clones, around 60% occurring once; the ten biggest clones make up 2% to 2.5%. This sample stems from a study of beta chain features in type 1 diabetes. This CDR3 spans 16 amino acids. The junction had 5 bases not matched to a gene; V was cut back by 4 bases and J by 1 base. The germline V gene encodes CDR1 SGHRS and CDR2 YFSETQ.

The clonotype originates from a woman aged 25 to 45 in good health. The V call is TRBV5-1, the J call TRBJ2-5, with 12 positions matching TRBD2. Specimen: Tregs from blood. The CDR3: CASSGPGLAGQETQYF. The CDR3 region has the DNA TGCGCCAGCAGCGGACCGGGACTAGCGGGCCAAGAGACCCAGTACTTC. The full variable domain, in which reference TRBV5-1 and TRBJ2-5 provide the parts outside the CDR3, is KAGVTQTPRYLIKTRGQQVTLSCSPISGHRSVSWYQQTPGQGLQFLFEYFSETQRNKGNFPGRFSGRQFSNSRSEMNVSTLELGDSALYLCASSGPGLAGQETQYFGPGTRLLVL.